This TCR beta chain is drawn from a study of OX40 agonist ivuxolimab in advanced cancers. About the research overall: The study reported partial responses in three patients: one hepatocellular carcinoma, two cutaneous melanoma. Study outcomes and limitations: In the 0.1 to 3.0 mg/kg range, CD4+ and CD8+ blood T cells had expanded clonally by week 6.

Sampling times: baseline, cycle 4 day 1, cycle 7 day 1. For this clone: Its antigen remains unidentified.

Looked up from germline, CDR1 is MNHEY and CDR2 is SMNVEV (reference sequence). The CDR3 length is 14 residues. V gave up 5 bases and J gave up 2 bases, with 10 bases separating them. Sequencing used immunoSEQ multiplex PCR; TCRdb keeps in-frame clones, though not all of them. The sample comprises under 20,000 clones, roughly four fifths of which are singletons, and around 21% rests with the top ten. The V gene is TRBV27, the J gene TRBJ1-5; possible D gene TRBD1, 6 bases. This TCR was recovered from an adult with an advanced solid tumor such as melanoma, head and neck, liver or kidney cancer. This specimen consisted of CD4+ or CD8+ T cells sorted from blood, obtained in a trial of the OX40 agonist ivuxolimab. The CDR3 is CASSPGGGNQPQHF. The CDR3 nucleotides are TGTGCCAGCAGTCCGGGGGGCGGCAATCAGCCCCAGCATTTT.